The sequence of this T cell receptor (beta chain) was determined in a study of cytomegalovirus exposure and HLA in healthy donors. PCR was performed using 60 Vbeta and 13 Jbeta primers. Method: immunoSEQ multiplex PCR; TCRdb's copy keeps in-frame clones and lacks some. This sample has tens of thousands of clones; under 80% occur once, and the top ten carry around an eighth. The receptor was isolated from a male donor in good health and CMV-seropositive. Sequencing used PBMCs.

CDR3 protein: CASSPRDRANTGELFF. In nucleotides, the CDR3 is TGTGCCAGCAGTCCCCGGGACAGGGCCAACACCGGGGAGCTGTTTTTT. This rearrangement joins TRBV2 to TRBJ2-2; 9 bases are a match to TRBD1. The CDR3 contains 16 residues. Germline V gene sequence: CDR1 SNHLY, CDR2 FYNNEI. With 5 bases clipped from V and 2 bases from J, the junction kept 6 bases outside the gene matches.